The clone carrying this T cell receptor (beta chain) was seen a single time. What it binds is not known. This specimen belongs to a study of T cells after yellow fever vaccination. Findings of the study overall: The secondary response peaked faster, at day 5 versus 15, but was weaker.

The V and J ends lost 3 bases and 1 base respectively, with 15 bases between them. Germline V gene sequence: CDR1 MNHEY, CDR2 SMNVEV (reference sequence). This CDR3 spans 17 amino acids. A universal primer site and UMIs were added as TCR cDNA was made by 5'RACE template switching. TCRdb reanalysed the 5' RACE reads using MiXCR and keeps one entry per CDR3 protein. The profile shows some 400,000 distinct CDR3 sequences, around 19% of them singletons. V is TRBV27 and J is TRBJ2-2; D might be TRBD1 (5 bases). The source of this sequence is a young man who received the YFV17D yellow fever vaccine. The source was PBMCs, collected before the yellow fever booster vaccination. CDR3 nucleotide sequence: TGTGCCAGCAGTTTGTTTCGTCCAGGGCGGAACACCGGGGAGCTGTTTTTT. Translation: CASSLFRPGRNTGELFF.